What follows is one T cell receptor (beta chain) and its context. The antigen is not known. These data are taken from a study of post-analysis software for immune sequencing data. Study-wide background: Disease trajectories encompassed relapsing-remitting, secondary progressive and progressive-relapsing multiple sclerosis. The study, taken as a whole, reports: The authors found that F measure strongly co-clustered same-batch samples. Controls had lower frequencies than patients of 4 or 5 TRBV segments, which included TRBV5-6, TRBV5-1 and TRBV20-1. Significantly lower normalized Chao1 diversity was seen in multiple sclerosis patients than in controls.

Per germline, CDR1 LNHNV and CDR2 YYDKDF (reference sequence). The V segment lost 0 bases and the J segment 15 bases; nucleotides outside the gene matches: 8. The CDR3 consists of 13 residues. Unique molecular identifiers tagged the TCR beta cDNA libraries. T cells numbering about 0.9 to 11 million gave rise to about 490,000 cDNA molecules. TCRdb re-analysed the PCR reads in MiXCR, keeping a single row per CDR3 protein. In the table there are fewer than 900,000 distinct CDR3 sequences, roughly 50% of which are singletons. This receptor was taken from a girl between 5 and 17 years old with multiple sclerosis. V usage is TRBV15 and J usage is TRBJ2-1, with 7 bases that match TRBD2. Material for sequencing was blood. In DNA, the CDR3 is TGTGCCACCAGCAGAGATCGAGGCGGGAGATCGTTCTTC. This translates into CATSRDRGGRSFF.